This TCR beta chain was sequenced in a study of cytomegalovirus exposure and HLA in healthy donors. Sequencing used immunoSEQ multiplex PCR; TCRdb keeps in-frame clones, though not all of them. The sample shows 150,000 to 180,000 clones, roughly 86% of them seen only once. Study observations and caveats: With high specificity and sensitivity, the classifier reportedly diagnosed cytomegalovirus status. Confirmation was obtained in vitro that three CMV-associated chains are specific for CMV antigens.

Trimming at V came to 0 bases and at J to 5 bases, leaving 10 bases not matched to a gene. The CDR3 consists of 16 residues. Germline CDR1 and CDR2: SGHNT and YYREEE (reference sequence). This clone was detected only a few times. Its antigen remains unidentified. Sequencing was done on a sample of PBMCs. The V and J genes are TRBV5-4 and TRBJ2-7; 8 bases agree with TRBD1. The sequence was collected from a human donor in good health. DNA of the CDR3: TGTGCCAGCAGCTTGGGGACGGGACAGGCGTCCCACGAGCAGTACTTC. This gives the protein CASSLGTGQASHEQYF. The variable domain in full, completed from reference TRBV5-4 and TRBJ2-7, reads ETGVTQSPTHLIKTRGQQVTLRCSSQSGHNTVSWYQQALGQGPQFIFQYYREEENGRGNFPPRFSGLQFPNYSSELNVNALELDDSALYLCASSLGTGQASHEQYFGPGTRLTVT.